These T cell receptor beta chains were read from a single sample in a study of CD8 T cells in ankylosing spondylitis. Each CDR3 protein gets one entry after TCRdb re-called the 5' RACE reads with MiXCR. This repertoire shows 500,000 to 650,000 distinct CDR3 sequences, about 5% found once; its top ten account for around 3.5%. Sequenced sample: blood, either unsorted or a sorted T cell fraction (not recorded which). These receptors came from a male donor with ankylosing spondylitis. Both conserved end residues are part of each CDR3. The D gene is left open where the match is weak. Clone sizes are given selectively: once, few, many, or a class where the clone is expanded.

d_call	v_call	cdr3_length	clone_size	j_call	cdr3_aa	cdr3_nt
TRBD2	TRBV12-3/TRBV12-4	15	many	TRBJ2-3	CASSFRGRALDTQYF	TGTGCCAGCAGTTTCCGCGGGAGGGCCTTAGATACGCAGTATTTT
-	TRBV5-1	14	many	TRBJ1-1	CASSFVGGNTEAFF	TGCGCCAGCAGCTTCGTGGGGGGGAACACTGAAGCTTTCTTT
-	TRBV19	14	few	TRBJ2-1	CASSGAVASNEQFF	TGTGCCAGTAGTGGGGCAGTAGCTTCCAATGAGCAGTTCTTC
-	TRBV20-1	14	many	TRBJ1-5	CSALMGGGNQPQHF	TGCAGTGCTTTAATGGGGGGTGGCAATCAGCCCCAGCATTTT
-	TRBV24-1	13	once	TRBJ2-3	CATSATRPDTQYF	TGTGCCACCAGTGCCACTAGGCCAGATACGCAGTATTTT
TRBD2	TRBV5-1	15	many	TRBJ2-2	CASTGLAGPDGELFF	TGCGCCAGCACCGGCCTAGCGGGGCCTGACGGGGAGCTGTTTTTT
-	TRBV20-1	12	-	TRBJ1-5	CSARVGTQPQHF	TGCAGTGCTAGAGTGGGAACTCAGCCCCAGCATTTT
-	TRBV30	19	-	TRBJ2-2	CAWSVLSLTEGKDTGELFF	TGTGCCTGGAGTGTACTTTCGTTGACGGAGGGAAAGGACACCGGGGAGCTGTTTTTT
TRBD2	TRBV29-1	14	many	TRBJ2-1	CSVFGALAGSEQFF	TGCAGCGTATTTGGGGCCTTAGCGGGAAGTGAGCAGTTCTTC
-	TRBV6-5	14	many	TRBJ1-1	CASSYWGGDTEAFF	TGTGCCAGCAGTTATTGGGGAGGGGACACTGAAGCTTTCTTT
-	TRBV27	13	many	TRBJ2-7	CASSHSETYEQYF	TGTGCCAGCAGTCATTCCGAAACCTACGAGCAGTACTTC
-	TRBV5-1	14	many	TRBJ2-7	CASSPQSTLYEQYF	TGCGCCAGCAGCCCACAATCGACACTCTACGAGCAGTACTTC
-	TRBV21-1	15	-	TRBJ2-3	CASSKGGFVTDTQYF	TGTGCCAGCAGCAAAGGTGGATTTGTAACAGATACGCAGTATTTT
-	TRBV7-9	15	-	TRBJ2-3	CASSFLRIGTDTQYF	TGTGCCAGCAGCTTCCTTAGAATCGGCACAGATACGCAGTATTTT
TRBD2	TRBV27	15	many	TRBJ2-7	CASSTPLAGGGEQYF	TGTGCCAGCAGCACACCATTAGCGGGGGGAGGGGAGCAGTACTTC
TRBD2	TRBV27	16	many	TRBJ2-5	CASSSGLAGVEETQYF	TGTGCCAGCAGTTCCGGACTAGCGGGAGTCGAAGAGACCCAGTACTTC
-	TRBV27	15	few	TRBJ2-7	CASSGQGTPAYEQYF	TGTGCCAGCAGTGGCCAGGGGACACCAGCCTACGAGCAGTACTTC
-	TRBV18	14	-	TRBJ1-5	CASSPPGPNQPQHF	TGTGCCAGCTCACCACCGGGGCCAAATCAGCCCCAGCATTTT
-	TRBV6-2/TRBV6-3	14	many	TRBJ1-4	CASSYPGMGEKLFF	TGTGCCAGCAGTTACCCGGGCATGGGTGAAAAACTGTTTTTT
-	TRBV15	16	few	TRBJ1-3	CATSRGGQSSGNTIYF	TGTGCCACCAGCAGAGGTGGACAGTCCTCTGGAAACACCATATATTTT
TRBD1	TRBV4-1	17	-	TRBJ2-7	CASSHHAVGPGGQEQYF	TGCGCCAGCAGCCATCATGCTGTCGGCCCAGGGGGCCAAGAGCAGTACTTC
TRBD1	TRBV7-3	15	many	TRBJ1-6	CASSLTGDRNSPLHF	TGTGCCAGCAGCTTAACAGGGGACAGAAATTCACCCCTCCACTTT
TRBD2	TRBV5-6	18	many	TRBJ2-7	CASSSRLAGIPQSYEQYF	TGTGCCAGCAGCTCCAGACTAGCGGGAATCCCACAAAGCTACGAGCAGTACTTC
TRBD1	TRBV27	14	many	TRBJ1-6	CASSRDSYNSPLHF	TGTGCCAGCAGTCGGGACAGTTATAATTCACCCCTCCACTTT
-	TRBV20-1	15	many	TRBJ1-6	CSAYTGSSYNSPLHF	TGCAGTGCGTATACAGGGAGCTCCTATAATTCACCCCTCCACTTT